The source of this T cell receptor beta chain is a study of patients and donors after allogeneic stem cell transplantation. The table lists this clonotype with a few counts. The CDR3 consists of 16 residues. Losses at the gene ends were 0 bases for V and 5 bases for J; bases not matched to a gene: 7. From germline, CDR1 is LNHNV and CDR2 YYDKDF (reference sequence). Via MiXCR, TCRdb re-called the RT-PCR reads, giving one row per CDR3 protein. The table has about a million distinct CDR3 sequences, about a sixth seen once. Sequenced sample: blood, either unsorted or a sorted T cell fraction (not recorded which). The TCR sequence derives from a human donor who was either an allogeneic HSCT recipient or a stem cell or donor lymphocyte infusion donor (not recorded which). It is not recorded whose cells these are; they may come from a transplant donor. This chain connects TRBV15 to TRBJ2-1; 7 positions agree with TRBD2. The CDR3 DNA sequence: TGTGCCACCAGCAGAGATGGGGGGGGGAACCACAATGAGCAGTTCTTC. Its protein is CATSRDGGGNHNEQFF.